A single sample is the source of the 30 T cell receptor beta chains below, sequenced in a study of OX40 agonist ivuxolimab in advanced cancers. The protocol was immunoSEQ multiplex PCR, while the TCRdb copy is restricted to in-frame clones and leaves out a portion. The table records 65,000 to 90,000 clones, 92% of them present only once. Sequencing used CD4+ or CD8+ T cells sorted from blood, obtained in a trial of the OX40 agonist ivuxolimab. The receptors were gathered from an adult with an advanced solid tumor such as melanoma, head and neck, liver or kidney cancer.

V and J are TRBV4-1 and TRBJ2-3; D tentatively reads TRBD1 or TRBD2 (5 bases each). CDR1 is MGHRA, CDR2 YSYEKL, per germline. The CDR3 is made up of 15 amino acids. V shed 2 bases and J shed 4 bases, with 13 bases lying between them. In DNA, the CDR3 is TGCGCCAGCAGCCAAACCCTTGGGGGTGCAGATACGCAGTATTTT. It yields the protein CASSQTLGGADTQYF.

The chain has TRBV11-2 and TRBJ1-1; D ambiguous. Trimming removed 3 bases from V and 6 bases from J, with 8 bases in between. Germline assignment: CDR1 SGHAT and CDR2 FQNNGV. This CDR3 region has 12 residues. In nucleotides, the CDR3 is TGTGCCAGCAGCTTCGGGCTGGCTGAAGCTTTCTTT. Protein product: CASSFGLAEAFF. Combining the CDR3 with reference TRBV11-2 and TRBJ1-1 gives the whole variable domain EAGVAQSPRYKIIEKRQSVAFWCNPISGHATLYWYQQILGQGPKLLIQFQNNGVVDDSQLPKDRFSAERLKGVDSTLKIQPAKLEDSAVYLCASSFGLAEAFFGQGTRLTVV.

This chain uses TRBV7-8 with TRBJ2-5; TRBD2 matches at 8 bases. CDR3 length: 15 amino acids. Germline V gives CDR1 SGHVS, CDR2 FQNEAQ. V lost 3 bases, J lost 0 bases, and 3 bases stayed unmatched. CDR3 amino acids: CASSFQRGYQETQYF. CDR3 DNA: TGTGCCAGCAGCTTCCAGCGGGGGTACCAAGAGACCCAGTACTTC. Filled out from reference TRBV7-8 and TRBJ2-5, the complete variable domain reads GAGVSQSPRYKVAKRGQDVALRCDPISGHVSLFWYQQALGQGPEFLTYFQNEAQLDKSGLPSDRFFAERPEGSVSTLKIQRTQQEDSAVYLCASSFQRGYQETQYFGPGTRLLVL.

This chain links TRBV7-8 with TRBJ2-2; D is uncertain. The germline V gene has CDR1 SGHVS and CDR2 FQNEAQ. The V gene lost 4 bases and the J gene lost 4 bases, with 22 bases spanning the gap. The CDR3 has 18 amino acids. CDR3 protein: CASSSHLLRPTGTGELFF. In DNA form, the CDR3 reads TGTGCCAGCAGCTCACACCTACTACGCCCGACGGGCACCGGGGAGCTGTTTTTT.

V and J are TRBV6-6 and TRBJ1-4; a weak D match, TRBD1 (5 bases). The CDR3 spans 15 residues. V lost 1 base and J 3 bases, leaving 9 bases between the germline ends. Germline CDR1 reads MNHNY; CDR2 reads SVGAGI (reference sequence). This CDR3 reads CASSYWGEANEKLFF. The DNA of the CDR3 is TGTGCCAGCAGTTACTGGGGGGAGGCTAATGAAAAACTGTTTTTT.

The gene calls are TRBV25-1 and TRBJ1-1, with 8 bases lining up with TRBD1. This CDR3 is 15 amino acids long. V lost 4 bases to trimming and J lost 0 bases; unmatched junction nucleotides: 4. Germline assignment: CDR1 MGHDK and CDR2 SYGVNS. The chain's CDR3 is CASSAWTGLNTEAFF. Written as DNA, the CDR3 is TGTGCCAGCAGTGCTTGGACAGGGCTGAACACTGAAGCTTTCTTT.

The chain carries TRBV5-1 and TRBJ2-7; 9 positions agree with TRBD2. The V and J ends lost 2 bases and 1 base, in that order; junction bases with no gene match: 16. The germline gives CDR1 SGHRS, CDR2 YFSETQ. CDR3 length: 19 residues. CDR3 region: CASSLDRASGLAGSYEQYF. The CDR3 DNA sequence: TGCGCCAGCAGCTTAGACAGGGCATCGGGACTAGCTGGTTCCTACGAGCAGTACTTC.

The genes are TRBV5-1 and TRBJ1-1, with D unclear. Per the germline V gene, CDR1 is SGHRS and CDR2 is YFSETQ. The ends were cut back, 1 base at V and 7 bases at J, with 11 bases in the middle. The CDR3 covers 13 residues. The CDR3 DNA is TGCGCCAGCAGCTTGACAAGGACGGATGAAGCTTTCTTT. Translated, it gives CASSLTRTDEAFF.

The V and J genes are TRBV7-3 and TRBJ2-3; no firm D call. V lost 3 bases and J 2 bases, leaving 12 bases between the germline ends. The CDR3 is 15 amino acids. CDR1 is SGHTA, CDR2 FQGTGA, per germline. Here the CDR3 reads CASSFNGYYTDTQYF. CDR3 coding DNA: TGTGCCAGCAGCTTCAACGGGTATTACACAGATACGCAGTATTTT.

This rearrangement joins TRBV27 to TRBJ2-7; 13 bases align to TRBD2. V shed 3 bases, J shed 2 bases, and the junction held 4 bases outside the gene matches. The CDR3 sequence is 16 residues long. CDR1 is MNHEY and CDR2 is SMNVEV in the germline V gene (reference sequence). As DNA, the CDR3 is TGTGCCAGCAGTTTGACTAGCGGGGGGCAAACCTACGAGCAGTACTTC. Its protein product is CASSLTSGGQTYEQYF.

The rearrangement uses TRBV5-6 and TRBJ2-3, with D possibly being TRBD1 or TRBD2 (5 bases each). CDR3 length equals 12 residues. CDR1 is SGHDT and CDR2 is YYEEEE in the germline V gene. Trimming took 3 bases from V and 6 from J, leaving 8 bases between them. The CDR3 sequence: CASSWGSDTQYF. CDR3 DNA sequence: TGTGCCAGCAGCTGGGGGTCTGATACGCAGTATTTT.

This clone was recorded once. The chain joins TRBV13 to TRBJ2-7, with D possibly matching TRBD1 (5 bases). This CDR3 comprises 13 residues. V lost 6 bases to trimming and J lost 3 bases, with 12 bases between them. From germline, CDR1 is PRHDT and CDR2 FYEKMQ (reference sequence). This chain's CDR3 is CASSSSGFYEQYF. The CDR3, as DNA: TGTGCCAGCAGTTCCTCAGGGTTCTACGAGCAGTACTTC.

V gene TRBV4-1 combines with J gene TRBJ2-5; 7 nucleotides agree with TRBD2. The germline V gene has CDR1 MGHRA and CDR2 YSYEKL. This CDR3 spans 14 amino acids. The ends lost 0 bases at V and 4 bases at J; junction bases unmatched: 2. The CDR3 nucleotides read TGCGCCAGCAGCCAAGATTCTAGCGGAGAGACCCAGTACTTC. It translates to CASSQDSSGETQYF.

The V call is TRBV4-1, the J call TRBJ1-1; D ambiguous. Germline-derived CDR1 and CDR2 are MGHRA and YSYEKL. The CDR3 is 14 residues long. Trimming removed 1 base at V and 3 bases at J, with 9 bases between. The CDR3 DNA follows: TGCGCCAGCAGCCAAGCTCAAGGTTACACTGAAGCTTTCTTT. This codes for CASSQAQGYTEAFF.

This sequence joins TRBV9 and TRBJ1-2; 8 bases line up with TRBD1. The CDR3 runs to 13 residues. The germline V gene has CDR1 SGDLS and CDR2 YYNGEE. V was pared by 3 bases and J by 7 bases, with 5 bases of the junction left unmatched. The CDR3 DNA reads as TGTGCCAGCAGCGGAGGGACAGGCGCTGGCTACACCTTC. Translating it yields CASSGGTGAGYTF.

V gene TRBV5-6 combines with J gene TRBJ1-2; D ambiguous. The length of the CDR3 is 16 residues. Trimming took 4 bases from V and 4 from J, leaving 20 bases between them. The germline CDR1 and CDR2 sequences are SGHDT and YYEEEE. CDR3 region: CASSRHGVLVFYGYTF. The CDR3 bases are TGTGCCAGCAGCCGCCACGGGGTCCTTGTTTTCTATGGCTACACCTTC.

The chain recombines TRBV29-1 with TRBJ1-1; 12 bases are a match to TRBD1. CDR1 SQVTM and CDR2 ANQGSEA come from the germline V gene. Trimming at V came to 4 bases and at J to 5 bases, leaving 17 bases not matched to a gene. The CDR3 has 18 residues. Written as DNA, the CDR3 is TGCAGCGTTGTGCCCGAGGGACAGGGGGCCGTCTGGTGGACTGAAGCTTTCTTT. Its translation: CSVVPEGQGAVWWTEAFF.

J is TRBJ2-1 and V is TRBV6-5, with TRBD2 matching 8 bases. Germline assignment: CDR1 MNHEY and CDR2 SVGAGI. This CDR3 is built from 14 residues. Germline trimming cut 2 bases from V and 7 bases from J; bases unmatched to any gene: 4. CDR3 amino acids: CASSYPGLVNEQFF. The CDR3 coding sequence is TGTGCCAGCAGTTACCCGGGACTAGTGAATGAGCAGTTCTTC.

The chain recombines TRBV18 with TRBJ2-7, with 10 bases fitting TRBD1. The CDR3 is made up of 16 amino acids. CDR1 and CDR2 (germline): KGHSH, LQKENI. V trimming: 2 bases; J trimming: 2 bases; junction bases outside the gene matches: 6. Here the CDR3 reads CASSPLDRGPPYEQYF. Written as DNA, the CDR3 is TGTGCCAGCTCACCATTAGACAGGGGGCCACCCTACGAGCAGTACTTC.

The rearrangement links TRBV11-2 to TRBJ2-7; no reliable D call. Trimming removed 2 bases from V and 4 bases from J, with 9 bases in between. There are 13 residues in the CDR3. Germline-derived CDR1 and CDR2 are SGHAT and FQNNGV. CDR3: CASSLLTFYEQYF. The CDR3 bases are TGTGCCAGCAGCTTATTGACGTTTTACGAGCAGTACTTC.

This sequence joins TRBV7-2 and TRBJ1-2, with TRBD1 as a possible D gene (5 bases). This CDR3 comprises 15 residues. CDR1 and CDR2 (germline): SGHTA, FQGNSA. Between the trimmed V and J ends, which lost 0 bases and 8 bases, there was a span of 16 bases. The CDR3 reads CASSLALGAGLGYTF. For the CDR3, the DNA is TGTGCCAGCAGCTTAGCCCTTGGAGCGGGGCTAGGCTACACCTTC. The full variable domain, completed using reference TRBV7-2 and TRBJ1-2, is GAGVSQSPSNKVTEKGKDVELRCDPISGHTALYWYRQSLGQGLEFLIYFQGNSAPDKSGLPSDRFSAERTGGSVSTLTIQRTQQEDSAVYLCASSLALGAGLGYTFGSGTRLTVV.

The V gene is TRBV11-2, the J gene TRBJ2-7, with a weak D call TRBD1 (5 bases). The CDR3 sequence is 16 residues long. CDR1 and CDR2 (germline): SGHAT, FQNNGV. V lost 1 base to trimming and J lost 4 bases, with 17 bases between them. DNA for the CDR3: TGTGCCAGCAGCTTAGCCTACGAGGTCAGGGTTTACGAGCAGTACTTC. It translates to CASSLAYEVRVYEQYF.

V usage is TRBV7-8 and J usage is TRBJ2-7; D assignment may be TRBD1 or TRBD2 (5 bases each). Trimming shortened V by 5 bases and J by 0 bases, and 11 bases separated the two germline ends. The CDR3 spans 14 residues. Per germline, CDR1 SGHVS and CDR2 FQNEAQ. This CDR3 reads CASSPPGTSYEQYF. Here the CDR3 DNA reads TGTGCCAGCAGCCCGCCCGGGACCTCCTACGAGCAGTACTTC.

CDR3 in amino acids: CASSPSSASNYGYTF. Here the CDR3 DNA reads TGTGCCAGCAGCCCTAGCTCAGCGTCAAACTATGGCTACACCTTC. V gene TRBV7-8 combines with J gene TRBJ1-2; D not resolved. This CDR3 contains 15 residues. Trimming removed 5 bases at V and 2 bases at J, with 15 bases between. Germline V gene data show CDR1 as SGHVS and CDR2 as FQNEAQ. Full variable domain (rest looked up from reference TRBV7-8 and TRBJ1-2): GAGVSQSPRYKVAKRGQDVALRCDPISGHVSLFWYQQALGQGPEFLTYFQNEAQLDKSGLPSDRFFAERPEGSVSTLKIQRTQQEDSAVYLCASSPSSASNYGYTFGSGTRLTVV.

The rearrangement uses TRBV28 and TRBJ2-7; tentatively, D is TRBD2 (6 bases). The V end was cut by 6 bases, the J end by 2 bases, with 17 bases between. The CDR3 covers 15 residues. Germline CDR1 is MDHEN and CDR2 is SYDVKM. CDR3 residues: CASSARDSTTYEQYF. CDR3 nucleotides: TGTGCCAGCAGCGCGCGGGACTCAACTACCTACGAGCAGTACTTC.

V and J are TRBV9 and TRBJ2-7; the D gene is possibly TRBD2 (7 bases). V lost 0 bases to trimming and J lost 2 bases, with 12 bases between them. Germline CDR1 is SGDLS and CDR2 is YYNGEE. CDR3 length equals 15 residues. The CDR3: CASSVGAGAAYEQYF. DNA of the CDR3: TGTGCCAGCAGCGTAGGGGCGGGGGCCGCCTACGAGCAGTACTTC.

The rearrangement joins TRBV27 to TRBJ2-3; the match to TRBD2 covers 8 bases. Germline lookup yields CDR1 MNHEY and CDR2 SMNVEV (reference sequence). The length of the CDR3 is 14 residues. J lost 1 base, V lost 6 bases, and 3 bases had no gene match. Here the CDR3 DNA reads TGTGCCAGCAGACAAGCGGGGGGCACAGATACGCAGTATTTT. Amino acids: CASRQAGGTDTQYF.

This chain uses TRBV6-5 with TRBJ2-5; TRBD1 is a possible D gene (6 bases). Germline loops: CDR1 MNHEY, CDR2 SVGAGI. With 2 bases removed from V and 3 bases from J, the gap between germline ends came to 10 bases. This CDR3 contains 14 residues. The CDR3 is CASSYQTGEETQYF. CDR3 sequence (DNA): TGTGCCAGCAGTTACCAGACAGGAGAAGAGACCCAGTACTTC.

On this clone: The germline gene is not matched at one end of the junction; a read error may be the cause. The chain employs TRBV13 and TRBJ2-5, with a weak D call TRBD2 (6 bases). The CDR3 runs 11 residues. CDR1 and CDR2 from the germline V gene are PRHDT and FYEKMQ (reference sequence). CDR3 bases: TGTGCCAGCAGGGAGGGGAGCCGTTTGGACTTC. This encodes CASREGSRLDF.

The CDR3 region is CASSYVESINEQYF. As DNA, the CDR3 is TGTGCCAGCAGCTATGTGGAGTCCATCAACGAGCAGTACTTC. V and J are TRBV5-6 and TRBJ2-7; D is uncertain. V shed 3 bases and J shed 5 bases, with 15 bases lying between them. Germline CDR1 is SGHDT and CDR2 is YYEEEE. This CDR3 region has 14 residues. The full variable domain, its missing parts supplied by reference TRBV5-6 and TRBJ2-7, is DAGVTQSPTHLIKTRGQQVTLRCSPKSGHDTVSWYQQALGQGPQFIFQYYEEEERQRGNFPDRFSGHQFPNYSSELNVNALLLGDSALYLCASSYVESINEQYFGPGTRLTVT.